The entry below gives a single T cell receptor (beta chain) sequence along with its context. These data belong to a study of shared clonotypes between healthy human individuals. The material for each subset, its genomic DNA, was split evenly across several immunoSEQ plates. DNA at 200 ng, around 30,000 T cell genomes, went into sorted-subset replicate PCRs. Sequenced by immunoSEQ multiplex PCR; TCRdb stores in-frame clones only, minus some. The table records about 650,000 clones, over 95% of them present only once. Naivety among CD8 cells was defined by CD45RO negativity and positive CCR7 selection, thereby excluding terminally differentiated effector memory CD45RA+ cells. V shed 3 bases and J shed 5 bases, with 7 bases lying between them. Per germline, CDR1 SGHAT and CDR2 FQDESV (reference sequence). This CDR3 has 13 residues.

The sequenced sample was naive CD8+ T cells sorted from blood. The chain uses TRBV11-1 and TRBJ2-2, with no clear D. The source is a woman aged 25 to 39 in good health. The CDR3 here is CASSFGRTGELFF. CDR3 nucleotides: TGTGCCAGCAGCTTTGGGCGGACCGGGGAGCTGTTTTTT.